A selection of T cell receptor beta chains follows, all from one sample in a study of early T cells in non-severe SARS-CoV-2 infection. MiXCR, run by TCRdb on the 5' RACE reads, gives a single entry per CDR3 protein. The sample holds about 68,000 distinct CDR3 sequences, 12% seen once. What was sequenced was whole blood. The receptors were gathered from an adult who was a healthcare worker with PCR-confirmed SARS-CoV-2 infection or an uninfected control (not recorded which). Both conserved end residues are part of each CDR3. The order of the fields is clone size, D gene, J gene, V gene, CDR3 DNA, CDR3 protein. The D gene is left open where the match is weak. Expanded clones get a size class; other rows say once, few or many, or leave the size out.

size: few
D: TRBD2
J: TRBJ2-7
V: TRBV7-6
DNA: TGTGCCAGCAGCCCGGGAGGGGCTTCGCGGGAGCAGTACTTC
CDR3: CASSPGGASREQYF

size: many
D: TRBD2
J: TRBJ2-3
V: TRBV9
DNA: TGTGCCAGCAGCGTAGGGACTAGCGGGGGCTATCGAGATACGCAGTATTTT
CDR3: CASSVGTSGGYRDTQYF

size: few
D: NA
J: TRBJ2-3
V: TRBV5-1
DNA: TGCGCCAGCAGCCCAGACGGGGGTATTAGGGAGTATTTT
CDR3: CASSPDGGIREYF

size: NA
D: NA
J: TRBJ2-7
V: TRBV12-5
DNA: TGTGCTAGTGGCGACAGGGAGCAGTACTTC
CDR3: CASGDREQYF

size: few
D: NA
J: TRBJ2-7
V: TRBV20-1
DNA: TGCAGTGCTATGATGCCGCTGACCTACGAGCAGTACTTC
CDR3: CSAMMPLTYEQYF

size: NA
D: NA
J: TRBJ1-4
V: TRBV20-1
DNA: TGCAGTGCTGGAGGAAGATCGGATACAAAACTGTTTTTT
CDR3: CSAGGRSDTKLFF

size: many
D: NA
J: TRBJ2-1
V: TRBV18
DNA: TGTGCCAGCTCACGACGAGAGGGGGGGGCGTTCTTC
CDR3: CASSRREGGAFF

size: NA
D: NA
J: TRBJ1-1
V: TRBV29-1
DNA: TGCAGCGTCATGGAGGGGGGCAGTGAAGCTTTCTTT
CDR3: CSVMEGGSEAFF

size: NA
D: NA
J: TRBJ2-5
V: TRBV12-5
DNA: TGTGCTAGTGGTTTGGGGGGCCCGACGGAGACCCAGTACTTC
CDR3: CASGLGGPTETQYF

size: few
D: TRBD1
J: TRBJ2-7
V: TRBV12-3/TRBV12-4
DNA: TGTGCCAGCAGGACAGGGTTCTACGAGCAGTACTTC
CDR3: CASRTGFYEQYF

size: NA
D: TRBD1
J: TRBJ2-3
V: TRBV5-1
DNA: TGCGCCAGCACCCACGGGGACAGGGTACCCACAGATACGCAGTATTTT
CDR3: CASTHGDRVPTDTQYF

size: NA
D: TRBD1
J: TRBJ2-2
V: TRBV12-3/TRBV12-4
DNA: TGTGCCACCTCGGCCGGGACAGGGAAATCCGGGGAGCTGTTTTTT
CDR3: CATSAGTGKSGELFF

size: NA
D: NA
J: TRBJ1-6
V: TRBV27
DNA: TGTGCCAGCAGTTTATGGGGAGAGAGCTCCTATAATTCACCCCTCCACTTT
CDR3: CASSLWGESSYNSPLHF

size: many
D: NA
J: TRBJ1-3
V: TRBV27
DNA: TGTGCCAGCAGCCTCGCAGGGCCCCCTGGAAACACCATATATTTT
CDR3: CASSLAGPPGNTIYF

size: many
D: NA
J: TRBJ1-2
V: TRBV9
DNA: TGTGCCAGCAGCGCGCGTGAGGCCCCTTTAGGCTACACCTTC
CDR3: CASSAREAPLGYTF

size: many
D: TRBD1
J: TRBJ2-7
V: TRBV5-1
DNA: TGCGCCAGCAGCTGGTCGCAGGGGGCCGGCGGGGAGCAGTACTTC
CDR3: CASSWSQGAGGEQYF

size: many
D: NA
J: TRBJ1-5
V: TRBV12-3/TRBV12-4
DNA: TGTGCCAGCAGTTTAGGGGGTTATAGCAATCAGCCCCAGCATTTT
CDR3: CASSLGGYSNQPQHF

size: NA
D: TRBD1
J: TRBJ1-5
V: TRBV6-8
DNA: TGTGCCAGCAGAACGACGGGACAGGGAAATCAGCCCCAGCATTTT
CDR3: CASRTTGQGNQPQHF

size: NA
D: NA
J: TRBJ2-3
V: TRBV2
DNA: TGTGCCAGCAGTGACGCAGGGCCCTTAACAGATACGCAGTATTTT
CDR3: CASSDAGPLTDTQYF

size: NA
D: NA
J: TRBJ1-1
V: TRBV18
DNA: TGTGCCGGCTCCCCCCTATCGAACACTGAAGCTTTCTTT
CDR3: CAGSPLSNTEAFF

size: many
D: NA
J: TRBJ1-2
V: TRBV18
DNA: TGTGCCAGCTCACCGGGGGGGTACTATGGCTACACCTTC
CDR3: CASSPGGYYGYTF